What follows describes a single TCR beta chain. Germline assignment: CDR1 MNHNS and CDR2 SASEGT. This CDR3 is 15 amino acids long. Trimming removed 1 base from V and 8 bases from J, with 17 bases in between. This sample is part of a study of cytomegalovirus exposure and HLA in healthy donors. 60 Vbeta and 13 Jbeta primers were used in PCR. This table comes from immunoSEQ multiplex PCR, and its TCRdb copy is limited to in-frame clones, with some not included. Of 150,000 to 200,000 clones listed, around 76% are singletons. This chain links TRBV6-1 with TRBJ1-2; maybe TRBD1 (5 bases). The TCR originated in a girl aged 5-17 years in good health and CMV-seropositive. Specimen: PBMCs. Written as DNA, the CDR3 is TGTGCCAGCAGTGAAGTTGGTTCAGGGTCGACCGGCTACACCTTC. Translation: CASSEVGSGSTGYTF.